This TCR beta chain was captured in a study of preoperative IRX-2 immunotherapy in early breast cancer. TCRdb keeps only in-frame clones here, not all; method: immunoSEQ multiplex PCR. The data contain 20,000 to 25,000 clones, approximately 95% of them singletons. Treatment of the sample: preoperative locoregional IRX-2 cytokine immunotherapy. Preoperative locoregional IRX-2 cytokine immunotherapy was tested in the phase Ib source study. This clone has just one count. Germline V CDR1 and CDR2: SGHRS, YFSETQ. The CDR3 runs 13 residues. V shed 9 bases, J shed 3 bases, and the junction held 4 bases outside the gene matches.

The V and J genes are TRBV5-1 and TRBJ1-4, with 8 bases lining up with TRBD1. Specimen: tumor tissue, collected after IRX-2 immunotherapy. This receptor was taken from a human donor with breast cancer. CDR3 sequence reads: CAIPGQANEKLFF. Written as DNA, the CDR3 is TGCGCCATTCCGGGACAGGCTAATGAAAAACTGTTTTTT.